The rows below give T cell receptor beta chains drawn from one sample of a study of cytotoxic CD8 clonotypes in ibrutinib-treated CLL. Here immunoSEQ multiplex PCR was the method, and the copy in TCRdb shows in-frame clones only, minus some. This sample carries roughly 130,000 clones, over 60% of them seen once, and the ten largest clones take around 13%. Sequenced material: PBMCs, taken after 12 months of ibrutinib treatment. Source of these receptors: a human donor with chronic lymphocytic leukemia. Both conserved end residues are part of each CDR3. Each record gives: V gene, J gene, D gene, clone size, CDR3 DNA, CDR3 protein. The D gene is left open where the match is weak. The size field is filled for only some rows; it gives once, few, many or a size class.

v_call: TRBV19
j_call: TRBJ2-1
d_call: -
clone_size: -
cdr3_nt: TGTGCCAGTAGTAGTCAGGGGTCTACTTACAATGAGCAGTTCTTC
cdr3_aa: CASSSQGSTYNEQFF

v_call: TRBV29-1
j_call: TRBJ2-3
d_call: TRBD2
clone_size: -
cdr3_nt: TGCAGCGCCAGGCGGGTCCCGGCGGGAGGAGGGTCTTCGCAGTATTTT
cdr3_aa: CSARRVPAGGGSSQYF

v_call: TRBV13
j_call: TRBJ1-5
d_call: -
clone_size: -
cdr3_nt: TGTGCCAGCAGCTTAGGTCAGCACAATCAGCCCCAGCATTTT
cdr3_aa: CASSLGQHNQPQHF

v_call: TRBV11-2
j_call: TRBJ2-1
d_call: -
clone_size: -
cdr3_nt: TGTGCCAGCAGCCTCCTCCTAGGGCCTTACAATGAGCAGTTCTTC
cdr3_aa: CASSLLLGPYNEQFF

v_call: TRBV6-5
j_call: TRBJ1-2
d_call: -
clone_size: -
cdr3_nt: TGTGCCAGCAGTTATCAGGACATCCCCTATGGCTACACCTTC
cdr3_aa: CASSYQDIPYGYTF

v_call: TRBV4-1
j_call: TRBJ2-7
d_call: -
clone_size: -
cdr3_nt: TGCGCCAGCAGCCAAGTCTACATGGCGGGAAACTACGAGCAGTACTTC
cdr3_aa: CASSQVYMAGNYEQYF

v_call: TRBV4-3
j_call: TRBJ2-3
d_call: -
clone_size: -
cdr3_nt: TGCGCCAGCAGCCAAGCCGGTGCTAGCACAGATACGCAGTATTTT
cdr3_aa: CASSQAGASTDTQYF

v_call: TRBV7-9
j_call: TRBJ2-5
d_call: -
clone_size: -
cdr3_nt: TGTGCCAGCAGCTTGGGACAAAAAGAGACCCAGTACTTC
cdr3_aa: CASSLGQKETQYF

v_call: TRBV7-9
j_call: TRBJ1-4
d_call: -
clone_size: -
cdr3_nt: TGTGCCAGCAGCTTAGGATCAGCTACAACTGAAAAACTGTTTTTT
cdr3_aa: CASSLGSATTEKLFF

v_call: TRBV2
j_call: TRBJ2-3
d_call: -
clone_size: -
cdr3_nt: TGTGCCATCCCGGAGGGGTCAGATACGCAGTATTTT
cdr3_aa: CAIPEGSDTQYF

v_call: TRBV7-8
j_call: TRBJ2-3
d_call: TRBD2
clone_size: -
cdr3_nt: TGTGCCAGCAGCTACGGGACTAGCGGGACTAGCACAGATACGCAGTATTTT
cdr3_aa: CASSYGTSGTSTDTQYF

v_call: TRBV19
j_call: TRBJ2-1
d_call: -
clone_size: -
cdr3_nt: TGTGCCAGTAGTATAGAATTTGGCCGCTCCGTTGGTGGTGAGCAGTTCTTC
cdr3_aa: CASSIEFGRSVGGEQFF

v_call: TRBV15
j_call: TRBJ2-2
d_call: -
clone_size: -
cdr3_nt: TGTGCCACCAGCAGAGAGAGGGGATGGGTTCTGAACACCGGGGAGCTGTTTTTT
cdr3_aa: CATSRERGWVLNTGELFF

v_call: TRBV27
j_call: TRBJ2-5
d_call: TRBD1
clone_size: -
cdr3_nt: TGTGCCAGCAGTTTAGAACCGGGACAGGGGTTCGCTCAGTACTTC
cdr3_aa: CASSLEPGQGFAQYF

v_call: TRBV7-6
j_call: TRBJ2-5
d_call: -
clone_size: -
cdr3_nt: TGTGCCAGCAGCTCCCCGGTCAAAGAGACCCAGTACTTC
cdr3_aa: CASSSPVKETQYF

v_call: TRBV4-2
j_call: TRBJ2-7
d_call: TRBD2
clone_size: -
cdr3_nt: TGTGCCAGCAGCCCCCGGGCTAGCGGGAGACTATTCTACGAGCAGTACTTC
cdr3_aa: CASSPRASGRLFYEQYF

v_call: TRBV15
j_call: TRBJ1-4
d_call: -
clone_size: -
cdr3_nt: TGTGCCACCAGCAGCGCTAGACACGTTACAGCAGGTGAAAAACTGTTTTTT
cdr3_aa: CATSSARHVTAGEKLFF

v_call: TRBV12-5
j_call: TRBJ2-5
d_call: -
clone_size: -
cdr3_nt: TGTGCTAGTGCGTTTACCAACCAAGAGACCCAGTACTTC
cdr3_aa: CASAFTNQETQYF

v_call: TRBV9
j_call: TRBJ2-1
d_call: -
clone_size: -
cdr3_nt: TGTGCCAGCAGCGTAGCTACCGGGGGAGATGAGCAGTTCTTC
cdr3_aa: CASSVATGGDEQFF

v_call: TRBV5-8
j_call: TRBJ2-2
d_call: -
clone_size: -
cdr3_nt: TGTGCCAGCAGCTTTAACCTCTTGGCAGGCACCGGGGAGCTGTTTTTT
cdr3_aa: CASSFNLLAGTGELFF

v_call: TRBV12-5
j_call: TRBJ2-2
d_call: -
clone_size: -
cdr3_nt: TGTGCTAGTGGTGAGGACGCCGGGGAGCTGTTTTTT
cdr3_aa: CASGEDAGELFF

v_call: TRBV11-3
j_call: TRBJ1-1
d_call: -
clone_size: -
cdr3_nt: TGTGCCAGCAGCTTATCGACAGTCCCCACTGAAGCTTTCTTT
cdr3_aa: CASSLSTVPTEAFF

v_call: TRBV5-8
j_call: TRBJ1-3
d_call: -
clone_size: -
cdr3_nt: TGTGCCAGCAGCTTGGGGGACGGGACCCACCGAGGAAACACCATATATTTT
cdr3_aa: CASSLGDGTHRGNTIYF

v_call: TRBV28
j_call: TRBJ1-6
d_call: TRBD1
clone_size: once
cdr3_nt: TGTGCCAGCAGGGGACAGGGTTTTTCGAGGGATTCACCCCTCCACTTT
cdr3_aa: CASRGQGFSRDSPLHF

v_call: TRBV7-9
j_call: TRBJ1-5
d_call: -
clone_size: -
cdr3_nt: TGTGCCAGCAGCTTAGGCGGGACGGTGGGGCTAAATCAGCCCCAGCATTTT
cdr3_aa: CASSLGGTVGLNQPQHF

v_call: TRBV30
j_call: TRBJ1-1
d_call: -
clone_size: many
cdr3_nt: TGTGCCTGGAATGTTGGGAACACTGAAGCTTTCTTT
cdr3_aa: CAWNVGNTEAFF

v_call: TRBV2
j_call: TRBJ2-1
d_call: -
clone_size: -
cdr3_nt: TGTGCCAGCAGTACAGATGCGGGACGGCACAATGAGCAGTTCTTC
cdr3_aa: CASSTDAGRHNEQFF

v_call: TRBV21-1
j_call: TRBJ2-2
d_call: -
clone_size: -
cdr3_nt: TGTGCCACGGTTGTAGGCGGGGAGCTGTTTTTT
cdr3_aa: CATVVGGELFF

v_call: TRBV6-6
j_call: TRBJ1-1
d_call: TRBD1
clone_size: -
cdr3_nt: TGTGCCAGCAGTCCGGGACAGGGTTGGGTCACTGAAGCTTTCTTT
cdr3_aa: CASSPGQGWVTEAFF

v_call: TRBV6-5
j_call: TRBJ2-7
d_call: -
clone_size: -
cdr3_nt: TGTGCCAGCAGTTATTCGCCGAAGAGGCCCGAGCAGTACTTC
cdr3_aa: CASSYSPKRPEQYF

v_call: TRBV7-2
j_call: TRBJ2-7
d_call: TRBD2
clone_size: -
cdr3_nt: TGTGCCAGCAGCTTAAACCGGGGAGGGTACTACGAGCAGTACTTC
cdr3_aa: CASSLNRGGYYEQYF

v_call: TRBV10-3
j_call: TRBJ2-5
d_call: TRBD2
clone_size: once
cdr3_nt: TGTGCCATCAGTGATTCTAGCGGGAGCTCGGAGACCCAGTACTTC
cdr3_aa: CAISDSSGSSETQYF

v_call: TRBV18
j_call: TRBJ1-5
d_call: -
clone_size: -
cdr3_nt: TGTGCCAGCTCACGGCCAGGCTCCGATCAGCCCCAGCATTTT
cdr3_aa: CASSRPGSDQPQHF

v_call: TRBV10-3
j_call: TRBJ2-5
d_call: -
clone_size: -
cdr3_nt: TGTGCCATCAGGGGCAGGGGAAGTGAAGAGACCCAGTACTTC
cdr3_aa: CAIRGRGSEETQYF

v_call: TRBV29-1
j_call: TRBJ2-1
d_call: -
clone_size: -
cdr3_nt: TGCAGCGTTGAGCTAGTACTTAATGAGCAGTTCTTC
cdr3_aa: CSVELVLNEQFF

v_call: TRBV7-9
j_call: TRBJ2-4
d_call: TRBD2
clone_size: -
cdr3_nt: TGTGCCAGCAGCTTATGGGGGCGGGAGGACACCAAAAACATTCAGTACTTC
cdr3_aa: CASSLWGREDTKNIQYF

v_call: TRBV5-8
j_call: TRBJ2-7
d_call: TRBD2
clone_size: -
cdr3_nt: TGTGCCAGCAGCTCCCCGACTAGCCGGGGCTACGAGCAGTACTTC
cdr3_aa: CASSSPTSRGYEQYF

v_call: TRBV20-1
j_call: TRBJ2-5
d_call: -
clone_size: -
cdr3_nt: TGCAGTGTCGGGACCAGAGAGACCCAGTACTTC
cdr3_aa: CSVGTRETQYF

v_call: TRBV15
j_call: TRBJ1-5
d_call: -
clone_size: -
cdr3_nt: TGTGCCACCAGCAGAGAGCAGGGACGGCAGCCCCAGCATTTT
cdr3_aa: CATSREQGRQPQHF

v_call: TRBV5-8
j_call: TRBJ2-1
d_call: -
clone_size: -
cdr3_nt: TGTGCCAGCAGCGCCCACAATGAGCAGTTCTTC
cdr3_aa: CASSAHNEQFF

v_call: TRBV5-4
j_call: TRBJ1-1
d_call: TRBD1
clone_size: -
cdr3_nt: TGTGCCAGCACCCTGAGAGACAGGGGGTCTACTGAAGCTTTCTTT
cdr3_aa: CASTLRDRGSTEAFF

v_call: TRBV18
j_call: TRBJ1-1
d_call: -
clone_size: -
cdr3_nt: TGTGCCAGCTCACCTACAATTTCGGAGACTGAAGCTTTCTTT
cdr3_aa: CASSPTISETEAFF

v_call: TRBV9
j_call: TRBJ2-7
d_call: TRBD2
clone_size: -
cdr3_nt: TGTGCCAGCAGCGTAGGGGCCCTCGGCGGGAGGACCTACGAGCAGTACTTC
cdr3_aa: CASSVGALGGRTYEQYF

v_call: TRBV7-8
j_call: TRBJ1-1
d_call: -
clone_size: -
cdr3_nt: TGTGCCAGCAGCTCCCGCGAAAGGGTGGAACGGCCAGAAGCTTTCTTT
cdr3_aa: CASSSRERVERPEAFF

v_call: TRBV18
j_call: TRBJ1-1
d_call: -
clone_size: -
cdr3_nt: TGTGCCAGCTCACCCCCAGGGTTGAACACTGAAGCTTTCTTT
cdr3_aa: CASSPPGLNTEAFF

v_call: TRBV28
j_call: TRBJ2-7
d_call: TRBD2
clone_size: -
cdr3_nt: TGTGCCAGCAGTGCCTCTAGCGGAACTTCGAACTACGAGCAGTACTTC
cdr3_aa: CASSASSGTSNYEQYF

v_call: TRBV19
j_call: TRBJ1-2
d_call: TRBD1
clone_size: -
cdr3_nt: TGTGCCAGTAGGAGCCGGACAGGACCTAACTATGGCTACACCTTC
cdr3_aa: CASRSRTGPNYGYTF

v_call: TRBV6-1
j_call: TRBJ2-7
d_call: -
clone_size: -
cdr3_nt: TGTGCCAGCAGTTTAGCTAGCGGCACAGGGGAGCAGTACTTC
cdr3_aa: CASSLASGTGEQYF

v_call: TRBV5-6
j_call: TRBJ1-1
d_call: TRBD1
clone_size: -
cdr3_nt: TGTGCCAGCATCCCGGGACAGGGTAATATTGCTGAAGCTTTCTTT
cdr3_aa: CASIPGQGNIAEAFF

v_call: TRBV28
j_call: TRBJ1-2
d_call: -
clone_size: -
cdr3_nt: TGTGCCAGCAGTCGACAGGCCTATGGCTACACCTTC
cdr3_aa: CASSRQAYGYTF

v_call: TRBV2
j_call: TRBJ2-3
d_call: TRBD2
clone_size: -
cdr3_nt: TGTGCCAGCGGGGGACTAGCGGGAGGGGCGGCTACGCAGTATTTT
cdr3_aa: CASGGLAGGAATQYF

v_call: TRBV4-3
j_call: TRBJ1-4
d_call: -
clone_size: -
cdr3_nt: TGCGCCAGCAGCCAAGATGGCAGGGCGGCAGAAAAACTGTTTTTT
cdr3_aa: CASSQDGRAAEKLFF

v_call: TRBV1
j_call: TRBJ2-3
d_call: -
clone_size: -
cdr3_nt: TGCACCAGCAGCCAAGAGAGAGAGGCGGGAGCTTGCACAGATACGCAGTATTTT
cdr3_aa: CTSSQEREAGACTDTQYF

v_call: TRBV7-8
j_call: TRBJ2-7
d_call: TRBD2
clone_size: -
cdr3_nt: TGTGCCAGCAGCTTAGCAGCGGGAGGGCCGGGAGAGCAGTACTTC
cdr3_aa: CASSLAAGGPGEQYF

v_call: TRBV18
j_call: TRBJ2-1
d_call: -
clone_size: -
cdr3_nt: TGTGCCAGCTCACCAGTACTAGTGGATGAGCAGTTCTTC
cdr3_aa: CASSPVLVDEQFF